The next 2 T cell receptor beta chains were all read from a single sample in a study of cytomegalovirus exposure and HLA in healthy donors. Both 60 Vbeta primers and 13 Jbeta primers went into the PCR. Assay: immunoSEQ multiplex PCR; the TCRdb copy retains only in-frame clones and omits some. The repertoire holds 150,000 to 200,000 clones, with around 75% as singletons. Sequences were obtained from PBMCs. The receptors shown here come from a male donor in good health and CMV-seronegative.

J is TRBJ1-6 and V is TRBV18; D unclear. Germline V lookup: CDR1 KGHSH, CDR2 LQKENI. The length of the CDR3 is 15 residues. V was trimmed by 3 bases and J by 10 bases, leaving 16 bases between them. The CDR3 reads CASSPLEGLGSPLHF. DNA for the CDR3: TGTGCCAGCTCACCCCTTGAGGGTTTGGGATCACCCCTCCACTTT.

This clone was counted between two and nine times. The chain joins TRBV28 to TRBJ2-1; 7 bases agree with TRBD2. This CDR3 is 15 amino acids long. The J segment lost 10 bases and the V segment lost 6 bases, leaving 15 bases of the junction unmatched. CDR1 is MDHEN, CDR2 SYDVKM, per germline. The CDR3 DNA is TGTGCCAGCAGCCTAGGGACTTGGGGGGGGATGGAGCAGTTCTTC. This translates into CASSLGTWGGMEQFF.